This TCR beta chain comes out of a study of T cells in Graves' hyperthyroidism and ophthalmopathy. RNA transcripts were the template for amplifying TCR beta CDR3 regions. The HTBI set primed first-round TCR CDR3 RT-PCR. TCRdb re-called the multiplex PCR reads through MiXCR, storing one row per CDR3 protein. Of roughly 200,000 distinct CDR3 sequences in the sample, approximately 20% were seen once. Thyroid ultrasound, orbital computed tomography, clinical symptoms, and serum thyroxine and TRAb underpinned diagnoses. This clonotype was detected ten times or more. Trimming left V 2 bases short and J 3 bases short, with 15 bases between. Germline values: CDR1 KGHSH, CDR2 LQKENI. The length of the CDR3 is 16 residues.

The sequence was obtained from a man aged 40-50 years with Graves' hyperthyroidism. The chain combines TRBV18 with TRBJ2-3; possibly TRBD1 for D (5 bases). Specimen: blood. The CDR3 reads CASSPFLDSGTDTQYF. The CDR3 DNA sequence: TGTGCCAGCTCACCATTTTTGGATTCAGGGACAGATACGCAGTATTTT.